The sequence of this T cell receptor beta chain was determined in a study of cytomegalovirus exposure and HLA in healthy donors. Study findings and constraints: Reportedly, diagnosis of cytomegalovirus status by the classifier showed high specificity and sensitivity. TCR beta chain V- and J-gene trimming was linked, in a later analysis, to a missense variant in DCLRE1C.

The CDR3 covers 15 residues. Germline assignment: CDR1 SGHDT and CDR2 YYEEEE. Between the trimmed V and J ends, which lost 2 bases and 2 bases, there was a span of 11 bases. The PCR employed 60 Vbeta primers together with 13 Jbeta primers. Measured with immunoSEQ multiplex PCR; TCRdb has only the in-frame clones, and not every one. The sample includes approximately 160,000 clones, around three fifths of them seen just once. About this clone: The target antigen is unknown.

This TCR derives from a woman aged 25 to 39 in good health and CMV-seropositive. This rearrangement joins TRBV5-6 to TRBJ1-3; a weak D match, TRBD1 (6 bases). The sequenced sample was PBMCs. The CDR3, as DNA: TGTGCCAGCAGCTTTCGGGGGGCCACTGGAAACACCATATATTTT. Residues: CASSFRGATGNTIYF.